This T cell receptor beta chain appears in the sequencing data of a study of CXCR3-negative and CXCR3-positive naive CD8 T cells. Notes on the study in general: Naive cells, whether CXCR3-negative or CXCR3-positive, had similar TRBV-TRBJ usage, while memory cells differed.

In the case of this clonotype: Its antigen is still unknown.

Naive CD8+ T cells carried a CD45RO-CCR7+CD27+CD95- phenotype. The TRB libraries of cDNA were built by UMI-labeled 5' RACE. TCRdb reprocessed the 5' RACE reads and keeps a single row for each CDR3 protein, giving no DNA. The repertoire table contains about 6,000 distinct CDR3 sequences. Germline CDR1 is SEHNR and CDR2 is FQNEAQ (reference sequence). The CDR3 runs 14 residues. V usage is TRBV7-9 and J usage is TRBJ2-3. The specimen was naive CXCR3- CD8+ T cells from blood. The sample's subset: CD45RO-CCR7+CD27+CD95- naive CD8+ T cells lacking CXCR3 (TNR3-). This TCR derives from a human donor in good health. Some clones in this sample may be carry-over from other donors' samples. This CDR3 is CASSSGWSTDTQYF.